These 25 T cell receptor beta chains came from one sample sequenced in a study of blood T cell repertoires in COVID-19. Sequenced by immunoSEQ multiplex PCR; TCRdb stores in-frame clones only, minus some. The sample shows 240,000 or so clones, approximately 90% of them seen only once. Sequenced input: PBMCs or T cells enriched from blood (not recorded which). These TCRs come from a man in his forties or fifties who had been exposed to COVID-19.

This clone is a singleton in its sample. The chain joins TRBV6-1 to TRBJ2-7; 9 bases map to TRBD2. The germline gives CDR1 MNHNS, CDR2 SASEGT. V lost 4 bases and J lost 2; bases outside the gene matches: 3. The CDR3 has 14 residues. This CDR3 reads CASSGAGGPYEQYF. CDR3 coding DNA: TGTGCCAGCAGTGGAGCGGGGGGACCCTACGAGCAGTACTTC.

The V call is TRBV30, the J call TRBJ1-5; D possibly corresponds to TRBD1 (5 bases). The V end lost 2 bases, the J end lost 6 bases, and 11 bases lay between the germline ends. Germline loops: CDR1 GTSNPN, CDR2 SVGIG (reference sequence). The CDR3 totals 13 residues. The CDR3 spells CAWSLGGSQPQHF. The CDR3 DNA sequence: TGTGCCTGGAGTTTGGGGGGAAGTCAGCCCCAGCATTTT.

The chain combines TRBV10-3 with TRBJ2-7; 10 bases agree with TRBD1. The CDR3 runs to 15 residues. Germline trimming cut 3 bases from V and 4 bases from J; bases unmatched to any gene: 6. Germline V gene data show CDR1 as ENHRY and CDR2 as SYGVKD. The CDR3 region is CAISEEGQGSYEQYV. The DNA for the CDR3 is TGTGCCATCAGTGAAGAGGGACAGGGGAGTTACGAGCAGTACGTC.

The gene calls are TRBV7-3 and TRBJ2-2, with 9 bases matching TRBD1. The V gene end was trimmed by 2 bases and the J gene end by 3 bases; junction bases not matched to a gene: 7. CDR1 SGHTA and CDR2 FQGTGA come from the germline V gene. The CDR3 consists of 17 residues. The CDR3 protein is CASSLLIGQGYTGELFF. In nucleotides, the CDR3 is TGTGCCAGCAGCTTATTAATAGGACAGGGGTACACCGGGGAGCTGTTTTTT.

The chain links TRBV6-5 to TRBJ1-5, with a weak D call TRBD1 (5 bases). The CDR3 sequence is 14 residues long. Trimming cost V 9 bases and J 1 base, with 13 bases left between them. Germline CDR1 is MNHEY and CDR2 is SVGAGI. The CDR3 here is CARPRGRSNQPQHF. CDR3 nucleotides: TGTGCCAGGCCTAGGGGCAGGAGCAATCAGCCCCAGCATTTT.

This clone was observed a single time. This chain joins TRBV27 and TRBJ2-7, with D possibly being TRBD2 (6 bases). The V end was cut by 2 bases, the J end by 4 bases, with 30 bases between. This CDR3 is built from 20 residues. Germline V gives CDR1 MNHEY, CDR2 SMNVEV (reference sequence). This CDR3 reads CASSLRRMGLMDPGPYEQYV. The CDR3 DNA is TGTGCCAGCAGTTTAAGGCGGATGGGACTGATGGACCCAGGGCCGTACGAGCAGTACGTC.

The chain recombines TRBV29-1 with TRBJ2-7, with D perhaps TRBD1 (5 bases). Germline CDR1 is SQVTM and CDR2 is ANQGSEA. This CDR3 is built from 11 residues. The germline V and J ends were trimmed by 7 bases and 3 bases, with 10 bases remaining between them. This chain's CDR3 is CSATENYEQYV. Written as DNA, the CDR3 is TGCAGCGCGACAGAGAACTACGAGCAGTACGTC.

This chain connects TRBV29-1 to TRBJ1-1; 11 bases fit TRBD1. The CDR3 totals 14 residues. Germline V lookup: CDR1 SQVTM, CDR2 ANQGSEA. V trimming: 5 bases; J trimming: 8 bases; junction bases outside the gene matches: 10. The CDR3 nucleotides read TGCAGCGTTACCCGGGACAGGGGGATGATCGAAGCTTTCTTT. Its translation is CSVTRDRGMIEAFF.

This chain links TRBV14 with TRBJ1-4, with TRBD1 as a possible D gene (6 bases). V was shortened by 3 bases and J by 8 bases, with 16 bases between the two germline ends. Germline V lookup: CDR1 SGHDN, CDR2 FVKESK. The CDR3 sequence is 15 residues long. CDR3 in DNA: TGTGCCAGCAGCCATATCGGACAGATCGCCGAAAAACTGTTTTTT. This translates into CASSHIGQIAEKLFF. Full variable domain (rest looked up from reference TRBV14 and TRBJ1-4): EAGVTQFPSHSVIEKGQTVTLRCDPISGHDNLYWYRRVMGKEIKFLLHFVKESKQDESGMPNNRFLAERTGGTYSTLKVQPAELEDSGVYFCASSHIGQIAEKLFFGSGTQLSVL.

The gene calls are TRBV5-5 and TRBJ1-5, with 7 bases identical to TRBD1. V was pared by 3 bases and J by 5 bases, with 8 bases of the junction left unmatched. CDR1 is SGHKS and CDR2 is YYEKEE in the germline V gene (reference sequence). This CDR3 spans 15 amino acids. CDR3 protein: CASSSGTAIHQPQHF. CDR3 nucleotides: TGTGCCAGCAGCTCCGGGACAGCTATTCATCAGCCCCAGCATTTT.

This clone was picked up one time. This chain's CDR3 is CASSLEPMNRLAGGQDTQYF. The CDR3 DNA follows: TGTGCCAGCAGCTTAGAGCCCATGAACCGACTAGCGGGGGGGCAAGATACGCAGTATTTT. The chain links TRBV11-2 to TRBJ2-3; 14 bases agree with TRBD2. From germline, CDR1 is SGHAT and CDR2 FQNNGV. V shed 0 bases and J 5 bases; nucleotides not matched to a gene: 13. This CDR3 is 20 amino acids long.

The chain combines TRBV2 with TRBJ1-4; TRBD1 aligns across 11 bases. This CDR3 comprises 14 residues. Per germline, CDR1 SNHLY and CDR2 FYNNEI. V was clipped by 3 bases and J by 11 bases; unmatched bases: 5. CDR3 residues: CASSEGQGETKLFF. The CDR3 DNA sequence: TGTGCCAGCAGTGAGGGACAGGGGGAAACGAAACTGTTTTTT.

The chain recombines TRBV19 with TRBJ1-1, with TRBD1 identical over 7 bases. Per germline, CDR1 LNHDA and CDR2 SQIVND (reference sequence). V lost 5 bases and J lost 6; bases outside the gene matches: 3. The CDR3 is 12 residues long. As DNA, the CDR3 is TGTGCCAGTAGTGACAGGGTTTCTGAAGCTTTCTTT. Translated: CASSDRVSEAFF.

The J gene is TRBJ1-2, the V gene TRBV28; tentatively, D is TRBD1 (6 bases). This CDR3 has 15 amino acids. Trimming stripped 6 bases from V and 1 base from J, with 15 bases between. CDR1 and CDR2 from the germline V gene are MDHEN and SYDVKM. CDR3 protein: CASSATSGDNYGYTF. The CDR3 DNA is TGTGCCAGCAGCGCAACGTCAGGGGATAACTATGGCTACACCTTC.

This clone was detected once. The J gene is TRBJ2-1, the V gene TRBV30; tentative D call: TRBD2 (5 bases). Trimming stripped 0 bases from V and 3 bases from J, with 12 bases between. Germline values: CDR1 GTSNPN, CDR2 SVGIG (reference sequence). The CDR3 has 15 residues. The CDR3 reads CAWSVISRDYNEQFF. The CDR3 DNA reads as TGTGCCTGGAGTGTAATTTCCCGGGACTACAATGAGCAGTTCTTC.

The chain links TRBV18 to TRBJ1-2; unclear D gene. Per the germline V gene, CDR1 is KGHSH and CDR2 is LQKENI. The V and J ends lost 0 bases and 2 bases respectively, with 10 bases between them. The CDR3 consists of 15 residues. CDR3 nucleotide sequence: TGTGCCAGCTCACCACCTTCCGGTGTAAACTATGGCTACACCTTC. Translating gives CASSPPSGVNYGYTF.

V and J are TRBV7-2 and TRBJ2-1; D is ambiguous. The V gene's germline CDR1 is SGHTA and CDR2 FQGNSA. Trimming removed 3 bases from V and 0 bases from J, with 6 bases in between. The CDR3 has 14 amino acids. CDR3 DNA: TGTGCCAGCAGCTTCGGTGGCTCCTACAATGAGCAGTTCTTC. Its translation: CASSFGGSYNEQFF.

The rearrangement uses TRBV28 and TRBJ1-2; D remains unclear. The CDR3 consists of 13 residues. Trimming took off 5 bases at V and 5 bases at J, with 12 bases between the two ends. Germline loops: CDR1 MDHEN, CDR2 SYDVKM. The CDR3 nucleotides are TGTGCCAGCAGTCCCCCGGGGTGGTATGGCTACACCTTC. As protein: CASSPPGWYGYTF.

V gene TRBV2 combines with J gene TRBJ1-2, with a possible D match to TRBD1 (5 bases). This CDR3 is built from 14 residues. Germline CDR1 is SNHLY and CDR2 is FYNNEI. V lost 1 base and J 3 bases, leaving 9 bases between the germline ends. The CDR3 sequence: CASSEGGGDYGYTF. CDR3 bases: TGTGCCAGCAGTGAAGGGGGGGGAGACTATGGCTACACCTTC.

This sequence joins TRBV2 and TRBJ2-3, with TRBD2 matching over 11 bases. With 6 bases clipped from V and 2 bases from J, the junction kept 4 bases outside the gene matches. Germline CDR1 reads SNHLY; CDR2 reads FYNNEI. The length of the CDR3 is 15 residues. CDR3 residues: CASRLAGGPTDTQYF. The CDR3 region has the DNA TGTGCCAGCAGGCTAGCGGGGGGTCCCACAGATACGCAGTATTTT.

The chain employs TRBV7-3 and TRBJ1-6; 9 bases line up with TRBD1. CDR3 size: 20 residues. Trimming at V came to 3 bases and at J to 1 base, leaving 13 bases not matched to a gene. Germline V lookup: CDR1 SGHTA, CDR2 FQGTGA. CDR3 sequence (DNA): TGTGCCAGCAGCTTCAGGGGACAGGGAAATAATCGGTCCTATAATTCACCCCTCCACTTT. This translates into CASSFRGQGNNRSYNSPLHF.

V usage is TRBV18 and J usage is TRBJ1-1, with 7 bases identical to TRBD1. The J segment lost 5 bases and the V segment lost 2 bases, leaving 11 bases of the junction unmatched. The length of the CDR3 is 16 residues. Germline loops: CDR1 KGHSH, CDR2 LQKENI. The DNA for the CDR3 is TGTGCCAGCTCACCAATAATTAACAGGGGTGGAACTGAAGCTTTCTTT. Its protein product is CASSPIINRGGTEAFF. Full variable domain (missing parts from reference TRBV18 and TRBJ1-1): NAGVMQNPRHLVRRRGQEARLRCSPMKGHSHVYWYRQLPEEGLKFMVYLQKENIIDESGMPKERFSAEFPKEGPSILRIQQVVRGDSAAYFCASSPIINRGGTEAFFGQGTRLTVV.

The chain carries TRBV18 and TRBJ1-1; 7 bases line up with TRBD1. Trimming cost V 3 bases and J 0 bases; bases outside gene matches: 7. Germline V gene lookup returns CDR1 KGHSH and CDR2 LQKENI. The CDR3 consists of 16 residues. CDR3 in amino acids: CASSPRGQAMNTEAFF. The CDR3 DNA follows: TGTGCCAGCTCACCTCGCGGACAGGCCATGAACACTGAAGCTTTCTTT.

The chain recombines TRBV10-3 with TRBJ1-1; TRBD1 might be the D (5 bases). The CDR3 has 14 residues. Trimming left V 8 bases short and J 0 bases short, with 13 bases between. Germline lookup yields CDR1 ENHRY and CDR2 SYGVKD. The chain's CDR3 is CAIGWRGLNTEAFF. CDR3 DNA sequence: TGTGCCATCGGTTGGCGGGGCTTGAACACTGAAGCTTTCTTT.

This clone was recorded a few times. The V and J genes are TRBV30 and TRBJ1-2; perhaps TRBD1 as D (6 bases). The V end was cut by 7 bases, the J end by 4 bases, with 16 bases between. The length of the CDR3 is 13 residues. Germline CDR1 and CDR2: GTSNPN and SVGIG (reference sequence). Here the CDR3 reads CASPVGAGYGYTF. The CDR3 bases are TGTGCCTCCCCTGTGGGGGCTGGCTATGGCTACACCTTC.